A single sample is the source of the 29 T cell receptor beta chains below, sequenced in a study of T cell repertoires in cytomegalovirus infection. Via MiXCR, TCRdb re-called the reads, giving one row per CDR3 protein. The table has around 630,000 distinct CDR3 sequences, about 24% seen once. The specimen was CD8+ T cells from PBMCs. The receptors shown here come from a human donor in good health (CMV status not recorded). Some clones in this sample may be carry-over from other donors' samples.

This clonotype showed up just a few times. V usage is TRBV7-2 and J usage is TRBJ2-3; 7 positions agree with TRBD2. This CDR3 comprises 16 residues. The V and J ends lost 3 bases and 5 bases, in that order; junction bases with no gene match: 11. The germline CDR1 and CDR2 sequences are SGHTA and FQGNSA. The CDR3 DNA reads as TGTGCCAGCAGCTTCCCCTCCGGGGGGTGGGAAGATACGCAGTATTTT. Protein sequence: CASSFPSGGWEDTQYF.

On this clonotype itself: A read error is possible here, since a much larger clone lies one base away. The chain carries TRBV7-9 and TRBJ2-7; D unresolved. The CDR3 runs to 13 residues. Germline V CDR1 and CDR2: SEHNR, FQNEAQ (reference sequence). CDR3 coding DNA: TGTGCCAGCAACTTAGCCCCGGAATACGAGCAGTACTTC. Translated: CASNLAPEYEQYF.

This rearrangement joins TRBV6-5 to TRBJ2-3, with 7 bases identical to TRBD1. CDR1 is MNHEY, CDR2 SVGAGI, per germline. With 2 bases clipped from V and 2 bases from J, the junction kept 7 bases outside the gene matches. The CDR3 contains 16 residues. The CDR3 DNA is TGTGCCAGCAGTTACGAGGGGGCGTGGGACACAGATACGCAGTATTTT. It translates to CASSYEGAWDTDTQYF.

This chain links TRBV15 with TRBJ2-5; tentatively, D is TRBD1 (6 bases). V lost 0 bases, J lost 6 bases, and 14 bases lay in between. Germline V lookup: CDR1 LNHNV, CDR2 YYDKDF (reference sequence). The CDR3 sequence is 15 residues long. CDR3 region: CATSRDLGAGKTQYF. CDR3 DNA: TGTGCCACCAGCAGAGATCTGGGGGCCGGAAAGACCCAGTACTTC.

The rearrangement uses TRBV2 and TRBJ1-1; the match to TRBD1 covers 7 bases. This CDR3 region has 15 residues. Unmatched junction bases numbered 3, after V lost 2 bases and J lost 0 bases. Per the germline V gene, CDR1 is SNHLY and CDR2 is FYNNEI. For the CDR3, the DNA is TGTGCCAGCAGTGAACTGCAGGGGGTGAACACTGAAGCTTTCTTT. Its translation is CASSELQGVNTEAFF.

On this clonotype itself: A much larger clone is a single base away; this may be a read error. The chain recombines TRBV7-2 with TRBJ2-2, with TRBD2 matching 9 bases. The CDR3 length is 19 residues. Germline loops: CDR1 SGHTA, CDR2 FQGNSA. J was trimmed by 3 bases and V by 3 bases; bases with no gene match: 14. This chain's CDR3 is CASSFHWGGQRGDTGELFF. DNA for the CDR3: TGTGCCAGCAGCTTTCACTGGGGAGGGCAGCGGGGGGACACCGGGGAGCTGTTTTTT.

This clonotype came up a few times. The V and J genes are TRBV6-6 and TRBJ2-7, with TRBD1 matching 9 bases. Germline assignment: CDR1 MNHNY and CDR2 SVGAGI (reference sequence). The CDR3 is 14 amino acids. With V trimmed by 4 bases and J by 3 bases, 4 bases remained unmatched. This CDR3 is CASSSGTGIYEQYV. The CDR3, as DNA: TGTGCCAGCAGTTCCGGGACAGGGATCTACGAGCAGTACGTC.

This clonotype was picked up a small number of times. The chain recombines TRBV28 with TRBJ2-4, with TRBD1 matching over 8 bases. Germline CDR1 reads MDHEN; CDR2 reads SYDVKM. The CDR3 contains 15 residues. Losses at the gene ends were 2 bases for V and 2 bases for J; bases not matched to a gene: 2. CDR3 in amino acids: CASSLTGGSKNIQYF. The DNA for the CDR3 is TGTGCCAGCAGTTTAACAGGGGGTTCCAAAAACATTCAGTACTTC.

The gene calls are TRBV6-5 and TRBJ1-3; D remains ambiguous. CDR3 size: 12 residues. Trimming shortened V by 6 bases and J by 4 bases, and 7 bases separated the two germline ends. Germline CDR1 is MNHEY and CDR2 is SVGAGI. CDR3 DNA sequence: TGTGCCAGCAGCGGATTAGGAAACACCATATATTTT. Its protein is CASSGLGNTIYF.

The J gene is TRBJ2-1, the V gene TRBV6-1; 9 bases map to TRBD2. Unmatched junction bases numbered 10, after V lost 5 bases and J lost 8 bases. Germline V CDR1 and CDR2: MNHNS, SASEGT. This CDR3 comprises 15 residues. The CDR3 region is CASSSSAGGVDEQFF. CDR3 DNA sequence: TGTGCCAGCAGTTCTAGCGCGGGGGGGGTCGATGAGCAGTTCTTC.

This clonotype was observed once. This rearrangement joins TRBV19 to TRBJ2-2, with 8 bases aligning to TRBD2. Per germline, CDR1 LNHDA and CDR2 SQIVND (reference sequence). The CDR3 runs 15 residues. J gave up 5 bases and V 4 bases, and 6 bases lay outside the gene matches. CDR3 nucleotides: TGTGCCAGTAGTAGAATAGCGGGGTGGACCGGGGAGCTGTTTTTT. As protein: CASSRIAGWTGELFF.

The chain employs TRBV10-3 and TRBJ2-3; the D is unclear. Germline loops: CDR1 ENHRY, CDR2 SYGVKD. The CDR3 is 13 amino acids. Between the trimmed V and J ends, which lost 2 bases and 3 bases, there was a span of 6 bases. The CDR3 region is CAISEGKTDTQYF. As DNA, the CDR3 is TGTGCCATCAGTGAGGGGAAGACAGATACGCAGTATTTT.

The chain links TRBV29-1 to TRBJ2-7; D might be TRBD1 (5 bases). Per germline, CDR1 SQVTM and CDR2 ANQGSEA. V was pared by 1 base and J by 4 bases, with 11 bases between. This CDR3 is 13 amino acids long. CDR3 bases: TGCAGCGTTGAAGGGACCAGGGCGTACGAGCAGTACTTC. Translation: CSVEGTRAYEQYF.

This clonotype was counted at least ten times. V and J are TRBV5-1 and TRBJ2-1, with TRBD2 as a possible D gene (5 bases). CDR3 length: 14 amino acids. Germline CDR1 SGHRS, CDR2 YFSETQ. The germline V and J ends were trimmed by 7 bases and 6 bases, with 17 bases remaining between them. The CDR3 here is CASGSMDGVNEQFF. The CDR3 region has the DNA TGCGCCAGCGGTTCGATGGACGGGGTCAATGAGCAGTTCTTC.

This clonotype was recorded a few times. CDR3: CASRFDRDGLNYGYTF. As DNA, the CDR3 is TGTGCCAGCAGATTCGACAGGGACGGCCTTAACTATGGCTACACCTTC. The chain joins TRBV6-2 or TRBV6-3 to TRBJ1-2, with 7 bases identical to TRBD1. J lost 1 base, V lost 6 bases, and 11 bases had no gene match. Germline V lookup: CDR1 MNHEY, CDR2 SVGEGT. The CDR3 covers 16 residues.

This chain connects TRBV13 to TRBJ2-5; 12 bases are a match to TRBD2. Trimming removed 4 bases from V and 2 bases from J; junction bases left unmatched: 11. CDR1 and CDR2 (germline): PRHDT, FYEKMQ (reference sequence). The CDR3 extends over 18 amino acids. CDR3 protein: CASSSVTSGGPEQETQYF. The CDR3 bases are TGTGCCAGCAGCTCGGTGACTAGCGGGGGCCCAGAACAAGAGACCCAGTACTTC.

The V call is TRBV4-1, the J call TRBJ2-3; TRBD2 matches at 7 bases. The CDR3 has 17 amino acids. Germline V lookup: CDR1 MGHRA, CDR2 YSYEKL. J was trimmed by 2 bases and V by 0 bases; bases with no gene match: 8. The CDR3 here is CASSQDSSGEYTDTQYF. The CDR3, as DNA: TGCGCCAGCAGCCAAGATTCCAGCGGGGAATACACAGATACGCAGTATTTT.

The rearrangement joins TRBV28 to TRBJ2-1; a possible D gene is TRBD1 (5 bases). The length of the CDR3 is 13 residues. V gave up 3 bases and J gave up 5 bases, with 8 bases separating them. Germline V gives CDR1 MDHEN, CDR2 SYDVKM. CDR3 region: CASSFSTDNEQFF. For the CDR3, the DNA is TGTGCCAGCAGTTTTTCGACAGACAATGAGCAGTTCTTC.

This clonotype was found a few times. The chain links TRBV28 to TRBJ2-3, with a weak D call TRBD1 (5 bases). The germline V and J ends were trimmed by 2 bases and 0 bases, with 33 bases remaining between them. The CDR3 runs 23 residues. The V gene's germline CDR1 is MDHEN and CDR2 SYDVKM. The CDR3 sequence is CASSLISPQGRDPSHSSTDTQYF. The CDR3 DNA sequence: TGTGCCAGCAGTTTAATTAGTCCCCAGGGTAGGGATCCGAGCCACTCTAGCACAGATACGCAGTATTTT.

The chain combines TRBV7-4 with TRBJ2-1, with D unclear. CDR3 length equals 14 residues. The V end was cut by 6 bases, the J end by 1 base, with 10 bases between. CDR1 and CDR2 (germline): SGHVT, SQSDAQ. For the CDR3, the DNA is TGTGCCAGCAGGACTCCGGGTTCCTACAATGAGCAGTTCTTC. Amino acids: CASRTPGSYNEQFF.

This clonotype has only a few counts. The chain combines TRBV11-2 with TRBJ2-1; tentative D call: TRBD2 (6 bases). The ends were cut back, 6 bases at V and 10 bases at J, with 10 bases in the middle. The CDR3 extends over 11 amino acids. Germline CDR1 and CDR2: SGHAT and FQNNGV. CDR3 amino acids: CASSRLGEQFF. The DNA for the CDR3 is TGTGCCAGCAGTAGACTAGGGGAGCAGTTCTTC.

This clonotype has more than one count but fewer than ten. V is TRBV5-5 and J is TRBJ2-7, with 13 bases fitting TRBD2. The CDR3 covers 14 residues. The ends lost 3 bases at V and 4 bases at J; junction bases unmatched: 1. Germline V lookup: CDR1 SGHKS, CDR2 YYEKEE (reference sequence). CDR3 region: CASSWTSGGYEQYV. The CDR3 nucleotides read TGTGCCAGCAGCTGGACTAGCGGGGGATACGAGCAGTACGTC.

The rearrangement links TRBV28 to TRBJ2-3, with D perhaps matching TRBD2 (6 bases). The CDR3 is 14 residues long. The germline V and J ends were trimmed by 5 bases and 1 base, with 10 bases remaining between them. CDR1 is MDHEN, CDR2 SYDVKM, per germline. The CDR3 sequence: CASSGGDRTDTQYF. DNA of the CDR3: TGTGCCAGCAGTGGCGGGGACCGCACAGATACGCAGTATTTT.

This clonotype has just a few counts. The gene calls are TRBV6-1 and TRBJ1-2; 7 bases line up with TRBD1. The CDR3 has 15 amino acids. V shed 7 bases, J shed 1 base, and the junction held 9 bases outside the gene matches. Per germline, CDR1 MNHNS and CDR2 SASEGT. CDR3 region: CASIPRDRFNYGYTF. In nucleotides, the CDR3 is TGTGCCAGCATCCCAAGGGACAGATTTAACTATGGCTACACCTTC.

This clonotype was recorded at least ten times. The chain links TRBV7-9 to TRBJ2-5; no reliable D call. Germline CDR1 and CDR2: SEHNR and FQNEAQ (reference sequence). The CDR3 has 12 amino acids. Trimming stripped 5 bases from V and 5 bases from J, with 9 bases between. CDR3 region: CASSPLRETQYF. Here the CDR3 DNA reads TGTGCCAGCAGCCCACTGAGGGAGACCCAGTACTTC. The full variable domain, in which reference TRBV7-9 and TRBJ2-5 provide the parts outside the CDR3, is DTGVSQNPRHKITKRGQNVTFRCDPISEHNRLYWYRQTLGQGPEFLTYFQNEAQLEKSRLLSDRFSAERPKGSFSTLEIQRTEQGDSAMYLCASSPLRETQYFGPGTRLLVL.

This clonotype was seen repeatedly, ten times or more. The chain links TRBV7-8 to TRBJ1-5; tentatively, D is TRBD1 (5 bases). The CDR3 loop spans 19 amino acids. CDR1 and CDR2 from the germline V gene are SGHVS and FQNEAQ. V lost 1 base to trimming and J lost 0 bases, with 19 bases between them. The CDR3 DNA sequence: TGTGCCAGCAGCTTAGACTACGGGGCCGCTTTCTTTAGCAATCAGCCCCAGCATTTT. It translates to CASSLDYGAAFFSNQPQHF.

This clonotype was recorded at least ten times. The chain couples TRBV6-6 to TRBJ2-7; D is undetermined. Germline V gene sequence: CDR1 MNHNY, CDR2 SVGAGI (reference sequence). Trimming stripped 5 bases from V and 4 bases from J, with 15 bases between. The CDR3 spans 14 residues. This chain's CDR3 is CASSQVEFSYEQYV. In DNA form, the CDR3 reads TGTGCCAGCAGTCAGGTCGAATTTAGTTACGAGCAGTACGTC.

This clonotype was seen a handful of times. J is TRBJ2-7 and V is TRBV20-1; unclear D gene. The CDR3 totals 14 residues. Germline values: CDR1 DFQATT, CDR2 SNEGSKA (reference sequence). V was shortened by 1 base and J by 4 bases, with 14 bases between the two germline ends. The CDR3 sequence is CSARGSLSNYEQYF. CDR3 nucleotides: TGCAGTGCTAGAGGAAGTCTGTCGAATTACGAGCAGTACTTC.

A word on this clonotype: No conserved phenylalanine or tryptophan ends this CDR3, so it is likely a read error. The DNA is left out, because the CDR3 cannot be placed on it with certainty; the CDR3 is given as TCRdb lists it. The chain links TRBV23-1 to TRBJ1-2. TRBV23-1 counts as an open reading frame of uncertain function. The CDR3 totals 12 residues, both ends included. CDR3 in amino acids: CASEPLKRAFLL.